This T cell receptor beta chain was captured in a study of blood T cell repertoires in COVID-19. Study-level information: Samples representing acute and convalescent COVID-19 were sourced from the United States, Italy and Spain.

Germline V gene sequence: CDR1 SGHRS, CDR2 YFSETQ. The V end lost 1 base, the J end lost 7 bases, and 17 bases lay between the germline ends. The CDR3 spans 15 residues. As originally analysed: Using reference gene primer amplification, nucleated cell counts were estimated. Profiled with immunoSEQ multiplex PCR; TCRdb holds only in-frame clones, not every one. The DNA was the basis for D and trimming; V, J and clone size are from that table. The sample has 250,000 to 300,000 clones, around nine tenths seen once. Patients at the Seattle site were enrolled during active infection and followed longitudinally.

The origin of this receptor is an older woman with COVID-19, enrolled during active disease. Sequencing was performed on peripheral blood. The rearrangement uses TRBV5-1 and TRBJ1-2, with D maybe TRBD1 (5 bases). The CDR3 protein is CASSLHPGISGGYTF. CDR3 bases: TGCGCCAGCAGCTTGCATCCAGGGATTTCAGGTGGCTACACCTTC.